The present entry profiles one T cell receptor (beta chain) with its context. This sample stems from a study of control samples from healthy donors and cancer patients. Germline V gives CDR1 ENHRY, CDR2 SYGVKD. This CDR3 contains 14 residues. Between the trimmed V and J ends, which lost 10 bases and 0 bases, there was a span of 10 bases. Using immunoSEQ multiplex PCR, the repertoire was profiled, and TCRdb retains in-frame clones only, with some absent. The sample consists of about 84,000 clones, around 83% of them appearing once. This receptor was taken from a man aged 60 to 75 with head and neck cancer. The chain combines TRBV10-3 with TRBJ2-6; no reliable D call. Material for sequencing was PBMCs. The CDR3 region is CATSQSSGANVLTF. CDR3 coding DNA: TGTGCCACCTCACAAAGCTCTGGGGCCAACGTCCTGACTTTC.